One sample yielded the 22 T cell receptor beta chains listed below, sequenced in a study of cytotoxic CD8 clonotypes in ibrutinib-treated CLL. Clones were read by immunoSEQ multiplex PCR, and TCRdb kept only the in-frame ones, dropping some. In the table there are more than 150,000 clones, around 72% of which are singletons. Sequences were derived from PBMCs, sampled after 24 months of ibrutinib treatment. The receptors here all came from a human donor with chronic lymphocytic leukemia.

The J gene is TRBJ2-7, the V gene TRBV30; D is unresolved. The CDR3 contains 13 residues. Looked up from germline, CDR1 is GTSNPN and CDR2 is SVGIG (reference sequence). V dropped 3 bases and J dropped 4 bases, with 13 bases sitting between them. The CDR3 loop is CAWSPSPLYEQYF. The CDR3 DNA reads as TGTGCCTGGAGCCCATCCCCCTTATACGAGCAGTACTTC.

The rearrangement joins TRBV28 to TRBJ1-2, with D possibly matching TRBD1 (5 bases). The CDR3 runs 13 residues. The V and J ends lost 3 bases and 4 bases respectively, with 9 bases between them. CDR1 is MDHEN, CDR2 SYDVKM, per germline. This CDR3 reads CASSFQGGYGYTF. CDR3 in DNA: TGTGCCAGCAGTTTTCAGGGTGGCTATGGCTACACCTTC.

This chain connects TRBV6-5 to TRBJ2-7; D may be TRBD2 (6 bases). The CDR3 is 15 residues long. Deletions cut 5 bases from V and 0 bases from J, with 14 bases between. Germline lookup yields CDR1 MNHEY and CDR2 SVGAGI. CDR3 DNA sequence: TGTGCCAGCAGTCCCTTTGGGGGGAGCTCCTACGAGCAGTACTTC. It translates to CASSPFGGSSYEQYF.

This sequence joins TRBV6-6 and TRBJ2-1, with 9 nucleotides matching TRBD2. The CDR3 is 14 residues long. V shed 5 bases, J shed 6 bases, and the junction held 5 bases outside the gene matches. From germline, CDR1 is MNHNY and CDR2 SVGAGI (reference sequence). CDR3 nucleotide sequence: TGTGCCAGCAGTCCGGGACTAGCCTTCAATGAGCAGTTCTTC. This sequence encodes CASSPGLAFNEQFF.

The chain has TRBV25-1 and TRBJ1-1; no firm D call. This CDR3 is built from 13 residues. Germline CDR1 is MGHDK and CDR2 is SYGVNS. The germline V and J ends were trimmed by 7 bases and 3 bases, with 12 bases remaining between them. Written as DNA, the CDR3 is TGTGCCAGCAACGAGGATTTATACACTGAAGCTTTCTTT. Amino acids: CASNEDLYTEAFF.

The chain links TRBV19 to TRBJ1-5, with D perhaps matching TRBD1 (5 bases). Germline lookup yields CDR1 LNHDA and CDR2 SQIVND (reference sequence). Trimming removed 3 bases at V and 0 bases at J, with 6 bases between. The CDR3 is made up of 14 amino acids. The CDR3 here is CASSMTDSNQPQHF. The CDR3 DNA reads TGTGCCAGTAGTATGACAGATAGCAATCAGCCCCAGCATTTT.

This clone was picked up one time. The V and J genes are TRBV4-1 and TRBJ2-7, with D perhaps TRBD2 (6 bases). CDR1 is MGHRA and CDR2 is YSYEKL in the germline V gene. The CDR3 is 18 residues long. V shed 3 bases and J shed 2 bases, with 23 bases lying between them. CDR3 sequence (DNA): TGCGCCAGCAGCCAGCCCCCTTTTGGAGGGCCCAACACCTACGAGCAGTACTTC. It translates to CASSQPPFGGPNTYEQYF.

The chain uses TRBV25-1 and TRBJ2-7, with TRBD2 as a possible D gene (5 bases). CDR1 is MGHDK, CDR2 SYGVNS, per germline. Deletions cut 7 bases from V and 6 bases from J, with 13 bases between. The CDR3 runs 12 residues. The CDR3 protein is CASKSGGREQYF. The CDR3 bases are TGTGCCAGCAAGAGCGGAGGCCGCGAGCAGTACTTC.

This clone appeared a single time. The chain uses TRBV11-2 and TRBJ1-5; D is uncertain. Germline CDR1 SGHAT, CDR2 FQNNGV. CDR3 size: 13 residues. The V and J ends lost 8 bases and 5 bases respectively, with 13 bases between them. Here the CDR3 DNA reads TGTGCCAGCGGATTAGGACGGGATCAGCCCCAGCATTTT. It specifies CASGLGRDQPQHF.

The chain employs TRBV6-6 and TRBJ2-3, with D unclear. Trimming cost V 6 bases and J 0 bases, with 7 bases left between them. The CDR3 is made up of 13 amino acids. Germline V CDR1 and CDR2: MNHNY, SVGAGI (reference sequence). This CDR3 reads CASRQSSTDTQYF. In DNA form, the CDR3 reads TGTGCCAGCAGGCAATCTAGCACAGATACGCAGTATTTT.

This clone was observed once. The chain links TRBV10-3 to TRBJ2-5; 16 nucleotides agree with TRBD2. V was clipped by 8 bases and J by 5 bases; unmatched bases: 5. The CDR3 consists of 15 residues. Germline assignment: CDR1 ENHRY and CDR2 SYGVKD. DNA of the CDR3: TGTGCCATCGGGACTAGCGGGAGGGCCGGGGAGACCCAGTACTTC. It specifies CAIGTSGRAGETQYF.

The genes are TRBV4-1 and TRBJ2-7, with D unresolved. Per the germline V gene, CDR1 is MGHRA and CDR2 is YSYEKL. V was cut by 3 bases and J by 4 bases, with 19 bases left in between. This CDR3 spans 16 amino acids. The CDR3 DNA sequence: TGCGCCAGCAGCCAGTTACTCCTAGTCCGGCCGTACGAGCAGTACTTC. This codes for CASSQLLLVRPYEQYF.

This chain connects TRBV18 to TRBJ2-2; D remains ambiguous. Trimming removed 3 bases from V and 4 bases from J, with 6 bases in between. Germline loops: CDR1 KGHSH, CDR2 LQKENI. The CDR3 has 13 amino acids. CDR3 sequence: CASSPWGTGELFF. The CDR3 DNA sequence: TGTGCCAGCTCACCTTGGGGCACCGGGGAGCTGTTTTTT.

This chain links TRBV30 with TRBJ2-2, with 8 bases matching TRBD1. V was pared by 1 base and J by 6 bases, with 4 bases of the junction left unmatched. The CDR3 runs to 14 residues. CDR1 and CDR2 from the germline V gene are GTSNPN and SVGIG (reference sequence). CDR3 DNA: TGTGCCTGGAGTGCGGACAGGGTGGCCGGGGAGCTGTTTTTT. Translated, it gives CAWSADRVAGELFF.

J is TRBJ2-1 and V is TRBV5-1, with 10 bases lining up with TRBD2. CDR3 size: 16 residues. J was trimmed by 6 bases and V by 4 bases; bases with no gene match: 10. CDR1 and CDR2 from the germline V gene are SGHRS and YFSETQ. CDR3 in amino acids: CASSKILAGESNEQFF. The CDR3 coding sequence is TGCGCCAGCAGCAAAATTCTAGCGGGAGAGAGCAATGAGCAGTTCTTC.

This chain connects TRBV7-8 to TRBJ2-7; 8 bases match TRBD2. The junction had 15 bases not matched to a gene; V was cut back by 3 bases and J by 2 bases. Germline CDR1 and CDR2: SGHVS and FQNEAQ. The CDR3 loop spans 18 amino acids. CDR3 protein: CASSLAGTSGVRAYEQYF. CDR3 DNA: TGTGCCAGCAGCTTGGCCGGGACTAGTGGTGTTCGAGCCTACGAGCAGTACTTC.

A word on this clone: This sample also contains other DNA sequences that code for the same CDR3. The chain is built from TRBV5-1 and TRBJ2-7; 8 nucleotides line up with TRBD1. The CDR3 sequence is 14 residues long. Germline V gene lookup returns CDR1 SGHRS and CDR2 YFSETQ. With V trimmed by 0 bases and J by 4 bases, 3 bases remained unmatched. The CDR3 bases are TGCGCCAGCAGCTTGGTAGGACAGGGTTACGAGCAGTACTTC. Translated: CASSLVGQGYEQYF. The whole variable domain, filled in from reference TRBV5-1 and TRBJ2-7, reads KAGVTQTPRYLIKTRGQQVTLSCSPISGHRSVSWYQQTPGQGLQFLFEYFSETQRNKGNFPGRFSGRQFSNSRSEMNVSTLELGDSALYLCASSLVGQGYEQYFGPGTRLTVT.

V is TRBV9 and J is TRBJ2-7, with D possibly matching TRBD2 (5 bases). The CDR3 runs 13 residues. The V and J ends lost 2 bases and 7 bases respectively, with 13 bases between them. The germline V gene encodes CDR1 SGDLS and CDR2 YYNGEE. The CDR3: CASSVDLSGEQYF. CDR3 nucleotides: TGTGCCAGCAGCGTGGACTTATCCGGGGAGCAGTACTTC.

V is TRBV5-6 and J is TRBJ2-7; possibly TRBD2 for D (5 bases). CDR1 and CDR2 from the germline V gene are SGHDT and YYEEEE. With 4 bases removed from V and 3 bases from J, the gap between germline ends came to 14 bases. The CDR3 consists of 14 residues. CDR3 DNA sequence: TGTGCCAGCAGCCAGGTGTCCGGGGACTACGAGCAGTACTTC. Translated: CASSQVSGDYEQYF. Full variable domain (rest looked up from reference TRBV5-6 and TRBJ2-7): DAGVTQSPTHLIKTRGQQVTLRCSPKSGHDTVSWYQQALGQGPQFIFQYYEEEERQRGNFPDRFSGHQFPNYSSELNVNALLLGDSALYLCASSQVSGDYEQYFGPGTRLTVT.

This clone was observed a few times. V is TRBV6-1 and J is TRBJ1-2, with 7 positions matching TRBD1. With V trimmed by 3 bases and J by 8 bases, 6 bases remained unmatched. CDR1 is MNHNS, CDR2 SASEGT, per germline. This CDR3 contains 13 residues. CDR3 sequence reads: CASSERDSRGYTF. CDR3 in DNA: TGTGCCAGCAGTGAGAGGGACAGCAGGGGCTACACCTTC.

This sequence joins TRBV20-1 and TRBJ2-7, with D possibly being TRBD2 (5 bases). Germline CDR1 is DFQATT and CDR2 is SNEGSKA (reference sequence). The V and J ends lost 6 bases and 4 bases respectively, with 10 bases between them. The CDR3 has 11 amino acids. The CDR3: CSADTSYEQYF. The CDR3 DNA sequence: TGCAGTGCCGATACTAGTTACGAGCAGTACTTC.

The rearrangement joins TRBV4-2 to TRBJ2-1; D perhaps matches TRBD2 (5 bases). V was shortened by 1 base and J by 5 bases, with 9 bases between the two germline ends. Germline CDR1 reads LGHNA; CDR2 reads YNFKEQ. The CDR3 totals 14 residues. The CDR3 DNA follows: TGTGCCAGCAGCCAAGGGGCGGGTAACAATGAGCAGTTCTTC. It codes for CASSQGAGNNEQFF.